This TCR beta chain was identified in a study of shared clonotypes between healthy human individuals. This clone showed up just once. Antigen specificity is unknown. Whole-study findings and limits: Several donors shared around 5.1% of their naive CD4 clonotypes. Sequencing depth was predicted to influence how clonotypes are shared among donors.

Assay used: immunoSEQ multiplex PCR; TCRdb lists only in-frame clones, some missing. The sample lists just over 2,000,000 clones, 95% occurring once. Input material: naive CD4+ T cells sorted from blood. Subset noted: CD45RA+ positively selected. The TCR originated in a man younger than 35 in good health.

The CDR3 protein is CASSLADGNNYGYTF. For the CDR3, the DNA is TGTGCCAGCAGCTTAGCGGACGGAAATAACTATGGCTACACCTTC. V gene TRBV7-8 combines with J gene TRBJ1-2, with no clear D. Germline CDR1 is SGHVS and CDR2 is FQNEAQ. The CDR3 is made up of 15 amino acids. Trimming took off 0 bases at V and 1 base at J, with 9 bases between the two ends.